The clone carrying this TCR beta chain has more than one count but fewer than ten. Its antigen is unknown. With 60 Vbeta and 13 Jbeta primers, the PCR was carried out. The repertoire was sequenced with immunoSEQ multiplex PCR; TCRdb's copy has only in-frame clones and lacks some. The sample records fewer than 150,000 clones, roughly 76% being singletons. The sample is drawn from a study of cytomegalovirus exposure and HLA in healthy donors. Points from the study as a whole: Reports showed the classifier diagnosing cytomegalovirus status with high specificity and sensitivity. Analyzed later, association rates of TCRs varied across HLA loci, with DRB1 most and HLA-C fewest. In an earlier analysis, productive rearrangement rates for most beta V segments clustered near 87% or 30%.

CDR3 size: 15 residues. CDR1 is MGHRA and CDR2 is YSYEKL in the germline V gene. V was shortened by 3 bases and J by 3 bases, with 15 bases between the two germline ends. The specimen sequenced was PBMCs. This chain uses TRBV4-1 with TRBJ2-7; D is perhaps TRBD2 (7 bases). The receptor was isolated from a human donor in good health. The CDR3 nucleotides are TGCGCCAGCAGCCACCAAAGGGGGGGCCTCTACGAGCAGTACTTC. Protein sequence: CASSHQRGGLYEQYF.